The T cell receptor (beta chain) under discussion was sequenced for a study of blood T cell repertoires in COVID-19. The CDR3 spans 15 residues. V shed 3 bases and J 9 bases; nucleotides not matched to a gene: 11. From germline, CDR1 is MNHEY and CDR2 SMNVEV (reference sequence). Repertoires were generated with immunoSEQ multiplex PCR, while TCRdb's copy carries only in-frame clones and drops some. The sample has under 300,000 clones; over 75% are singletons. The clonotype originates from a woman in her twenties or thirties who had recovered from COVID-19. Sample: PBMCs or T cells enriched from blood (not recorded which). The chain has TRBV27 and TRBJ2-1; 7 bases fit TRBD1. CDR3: CASSLVRQGLTEQFF. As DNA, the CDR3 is TGTGCCAGCAGTTTGGTTCGACAGGGCCTCACTGAGCAGTTCTTC.